This T cell receptor beta chain was retrieved from a study of T cell responses to AZD1222 COVID-19 vaccine. Study-wide results and limits: Within unmutated variant regions lay the reported targets of nearly half of spike-specific TCRs.

Clones were sequenced by immunoSEQ multiplex PCR, and TCRdb holds only the in-frame ones, with some missing. In the table there are tens of thousands of clones, approximately 90% of which are singletons. The V end was cut by 2 bases, the J end by 2 bases, with 28 bases between. The CDR3 spans 20 residues. Per the germline V gene, CDR1 is MGHRA and CDR2 is YSYEKL. This clone was seen only once. Its antigen remains unknown. Sequencing used peripheral blood, obtained on day 0 of AZD1222 vaccination. The V gene is TRBV4-1, the J gene TRBJ2-7; D may be TRBD1 (6 bases). The receptor was derived from an adult in good health. The CDR3 reads CASSQFGFGLGAAETYEQYF. The CDR3 region has the DNA TGCGCCAGCAGCCAATTTGGATTTGGTCTGGGGGCCGCTGAGACCTACGAGCAGTACTTC.